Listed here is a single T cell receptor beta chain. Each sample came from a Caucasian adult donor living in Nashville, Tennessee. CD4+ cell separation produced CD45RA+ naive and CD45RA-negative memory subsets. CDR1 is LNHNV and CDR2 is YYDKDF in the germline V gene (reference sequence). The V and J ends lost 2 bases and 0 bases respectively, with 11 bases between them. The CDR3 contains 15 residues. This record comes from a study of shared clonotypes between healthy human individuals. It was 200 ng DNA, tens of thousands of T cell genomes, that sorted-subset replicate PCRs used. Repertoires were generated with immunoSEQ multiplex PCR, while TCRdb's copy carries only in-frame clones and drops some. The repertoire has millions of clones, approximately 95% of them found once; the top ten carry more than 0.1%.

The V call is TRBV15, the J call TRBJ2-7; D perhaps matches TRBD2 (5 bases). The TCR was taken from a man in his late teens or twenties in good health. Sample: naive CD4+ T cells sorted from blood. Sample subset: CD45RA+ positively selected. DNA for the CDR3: TGTGCCACCAGCAGAAGAGTCACTAGCTCCTACGAGCAGTACTTC. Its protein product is CATSRRVTSSYEQYF.